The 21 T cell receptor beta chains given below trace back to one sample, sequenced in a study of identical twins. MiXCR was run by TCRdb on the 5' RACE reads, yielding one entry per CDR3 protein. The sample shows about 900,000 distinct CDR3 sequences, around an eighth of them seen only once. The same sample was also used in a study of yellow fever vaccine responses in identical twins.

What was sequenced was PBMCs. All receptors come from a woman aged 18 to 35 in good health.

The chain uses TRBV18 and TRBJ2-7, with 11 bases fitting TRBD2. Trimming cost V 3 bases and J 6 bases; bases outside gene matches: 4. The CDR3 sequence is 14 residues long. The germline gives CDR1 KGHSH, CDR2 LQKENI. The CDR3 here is CASSPGTSGPEQYF. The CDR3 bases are TGTGCCAGCTCACCCGGGACTAGCGGACCCGAGCAGTACTTC.

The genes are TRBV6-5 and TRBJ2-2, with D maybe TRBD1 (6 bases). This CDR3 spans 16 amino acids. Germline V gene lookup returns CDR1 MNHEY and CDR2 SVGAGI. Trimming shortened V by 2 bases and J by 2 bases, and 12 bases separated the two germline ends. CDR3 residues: CASSYVPGTNTGELFF. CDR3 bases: TGTGCCAGCAGTTACGTTCCAGGGACAAACACCGGGGAGCTGTTTTTT.

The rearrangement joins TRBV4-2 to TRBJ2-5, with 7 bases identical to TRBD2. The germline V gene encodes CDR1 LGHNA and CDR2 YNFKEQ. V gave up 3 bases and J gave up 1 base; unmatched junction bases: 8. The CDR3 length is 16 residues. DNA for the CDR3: TGTGCCAGCAGCCAGGGGGGGACCTCCACCCAAGAGACCCAGTACTTC. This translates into CASSQGGTSTQETQYF.

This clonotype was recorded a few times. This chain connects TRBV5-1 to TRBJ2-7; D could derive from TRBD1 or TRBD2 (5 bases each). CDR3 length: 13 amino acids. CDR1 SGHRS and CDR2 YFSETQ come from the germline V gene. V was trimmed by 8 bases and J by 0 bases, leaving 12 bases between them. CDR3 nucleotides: TGCGCCAGTGGCAGGGACGGCTCCTACGAGCAGTACTTC. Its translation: CASGRDGSYEQYF. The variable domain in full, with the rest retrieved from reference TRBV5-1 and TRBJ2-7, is KAGVTQTPRYLIKTRGQQVTLSCSPISGHRSVSWYQQTPGQGLQFLFEYFSETQRNKGNFPGRFSGRQFSNSRSEMNVSTLELGDSALYLCASGRDGSYEQYFGPGTRLTVT.

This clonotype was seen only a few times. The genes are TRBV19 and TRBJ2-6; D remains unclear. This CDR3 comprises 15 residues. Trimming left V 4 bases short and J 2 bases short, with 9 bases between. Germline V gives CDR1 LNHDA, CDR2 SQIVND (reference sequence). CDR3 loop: CASSKPWAGANVLTF. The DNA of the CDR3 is TGTGCCAGTAGTAAACCCTGGGCTGGGGCCAACGTCCTGACTTTC.

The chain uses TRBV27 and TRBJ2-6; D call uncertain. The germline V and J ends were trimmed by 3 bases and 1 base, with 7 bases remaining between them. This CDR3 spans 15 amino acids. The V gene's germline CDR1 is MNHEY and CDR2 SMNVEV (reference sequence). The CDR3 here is CASSFSTSGANVLTF. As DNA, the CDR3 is TGTGCCAGCAGTTTCTCGACGTCTGGGGCCAACGTCCTGACTTTC. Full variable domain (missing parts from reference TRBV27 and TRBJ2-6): EAQVTQNPRYLITVTGKKLTVTCSQNMNHEYMSWYRQDPGLGLRQIYYSMNVEVTDKGDVPEGYKVSRKEKRNFPLILESPSPNQTSLYFCASSFSTSGANVLTFGAGSRLTVL.

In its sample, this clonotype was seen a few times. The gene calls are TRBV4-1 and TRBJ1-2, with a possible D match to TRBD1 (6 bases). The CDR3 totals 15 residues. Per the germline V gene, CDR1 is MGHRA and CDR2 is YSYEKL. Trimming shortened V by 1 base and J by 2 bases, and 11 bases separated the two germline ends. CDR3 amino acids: CASSQVGGENYGYTF. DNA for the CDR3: TGCGCCAGCAGCCAAGTTGGGGGCGAGAACTATGGCTACACCTTC.

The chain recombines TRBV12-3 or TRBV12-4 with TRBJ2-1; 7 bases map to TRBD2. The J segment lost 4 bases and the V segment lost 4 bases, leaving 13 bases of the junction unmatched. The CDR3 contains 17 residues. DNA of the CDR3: TGTGCCAGCAGTTCCCGTTGGGTGGGAGGGCCGTACAATGAGCAGTTCTTC. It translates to CASSSRWVGGPYNEQFF.

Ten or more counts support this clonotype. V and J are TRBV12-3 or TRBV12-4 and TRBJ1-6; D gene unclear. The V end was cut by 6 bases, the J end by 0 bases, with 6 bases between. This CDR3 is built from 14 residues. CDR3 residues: CASRQSSYNSPLHF. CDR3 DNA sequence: TGTGCCAGCAGACAGAGCTCCTATAATTCACCCCTCCACTTT.

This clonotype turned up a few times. CDR3 loop: CASSLRKGRADNEQFF. The DNA for the CDR3 is TGTGCCAGCAGCTTACGAAAGGGCAGGGCCGACAATGAGCAGTTCTTC. This rearrangement joins TRBV11-3 to TRBJ2-1; D might be TRBD1 (5 bases). The germline V gene encodes CDR1 SGHNT and CDR2 YENEEA. The CDR3 consists of 16 residues. V lost 2 bases and J lost 5, with 16 bases in between.

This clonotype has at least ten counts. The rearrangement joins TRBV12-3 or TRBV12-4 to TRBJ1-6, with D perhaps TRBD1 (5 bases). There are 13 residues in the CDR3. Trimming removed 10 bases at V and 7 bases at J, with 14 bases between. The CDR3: CATSRAGNSPLHF. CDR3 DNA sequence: TGTGCCACCTCACGGGCAGGGAATTCACCCCTCCACTTT.

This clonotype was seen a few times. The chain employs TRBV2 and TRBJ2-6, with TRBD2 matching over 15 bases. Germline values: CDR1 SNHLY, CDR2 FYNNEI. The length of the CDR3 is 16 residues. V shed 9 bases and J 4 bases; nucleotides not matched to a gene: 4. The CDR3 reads CARLGLAGGGANVLTF. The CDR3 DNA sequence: TGTGCCAGGCTGGGACTAGCGGGAGGCGGGGCCAACGTCCTGACTTTC.

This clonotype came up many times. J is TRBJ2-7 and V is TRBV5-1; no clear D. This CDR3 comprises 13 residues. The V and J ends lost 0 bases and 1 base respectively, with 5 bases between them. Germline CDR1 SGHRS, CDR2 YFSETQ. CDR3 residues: CASSLGVSYEQYV. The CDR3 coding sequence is TGCGCCAGCAGCTTGGGTGTGTCCTACGAGCAGTACGTC.

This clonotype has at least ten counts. The CDR3 DNA reads TGTGCCATCAGTGATATTCCTGTGAACACCGGGGAGCTGTTTTTT. Translating it yields CAISDIPVNTGELFF. The rearrangement uses TRBV10-3 and TRBJ2-2; no clear D. Trimming removed 3 bases at V and 1 base at J, with 9 bases between. CDR3 size: 15 residues. Germline lookup yields CDR1 ENHRY and CDR2 SYGVKD.

CDR3 sequence reads: CSATDRDSGTGELFF. The CDR3 nucleotides are TGCAGCGCCACAGATCGGGACTCTGGCACCGGGGAGCTGTTTTTT. The chain combines TRBV29-1 with TRBJ2-2, with D maybe TRBD2 (6 bases). The CDR3 loop spans 15 amino acids. Per the germline V gene, CDR1 is SQVTM and CDR2 is ANQGSEA. The V and J ends lost 7 bases and 4 bases respectively, with 19 bases between them.

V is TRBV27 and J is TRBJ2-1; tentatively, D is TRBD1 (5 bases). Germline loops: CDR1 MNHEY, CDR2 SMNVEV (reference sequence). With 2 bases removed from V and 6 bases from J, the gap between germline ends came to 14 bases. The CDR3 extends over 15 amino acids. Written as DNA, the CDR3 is TGTGCCAGCAGTTTAGGGCAGGGTATGCCCAATGAGCAGTTCTTC. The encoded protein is CASSLGQGMPNEQFF.

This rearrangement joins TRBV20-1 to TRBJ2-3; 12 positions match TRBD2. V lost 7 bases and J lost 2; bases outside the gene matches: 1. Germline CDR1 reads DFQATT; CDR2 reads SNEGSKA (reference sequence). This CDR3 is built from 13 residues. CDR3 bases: TGCAGTGGACTAGCGGGAGACACAGATACGCAGTATTTT. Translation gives CSGLAGDTDTQYF.

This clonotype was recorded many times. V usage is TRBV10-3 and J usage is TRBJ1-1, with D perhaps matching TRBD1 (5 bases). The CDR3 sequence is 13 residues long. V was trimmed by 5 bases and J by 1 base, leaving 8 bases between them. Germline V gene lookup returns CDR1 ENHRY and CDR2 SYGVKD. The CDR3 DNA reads TGTGCCATCAGTCCGGGGCCGAACACTGAAGCTTTCTTT. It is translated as CAISPGPNTEAFF.

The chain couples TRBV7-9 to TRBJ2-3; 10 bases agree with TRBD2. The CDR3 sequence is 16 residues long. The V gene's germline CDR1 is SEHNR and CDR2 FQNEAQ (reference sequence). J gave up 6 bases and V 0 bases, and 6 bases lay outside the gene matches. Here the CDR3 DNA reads TGTGCCAGCAGCTTAGCGGCTAGCGGGAGAAAGGATACGCAGTATTTT. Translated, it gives CASSLAASGRKDTQYF.

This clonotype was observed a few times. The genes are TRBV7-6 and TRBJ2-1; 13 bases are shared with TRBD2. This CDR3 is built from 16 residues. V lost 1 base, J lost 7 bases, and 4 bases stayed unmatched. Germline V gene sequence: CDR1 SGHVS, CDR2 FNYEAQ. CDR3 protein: CASSLEGLAGRNEQFF. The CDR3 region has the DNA TGTGCCAGCAGCTTAGAGGGACTAGCGGGGCGGAATGAGCAGTTCTTC.

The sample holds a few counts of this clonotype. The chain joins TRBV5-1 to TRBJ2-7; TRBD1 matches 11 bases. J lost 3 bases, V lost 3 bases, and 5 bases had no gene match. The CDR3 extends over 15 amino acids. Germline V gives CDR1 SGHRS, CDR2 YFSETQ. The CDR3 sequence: CASSSGTGGDYEQYF. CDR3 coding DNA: TGCGCCAGCAGCTCTGGGACAGGGGGTGACTACGAGCAGTACTTC.